These T cell receptor beta chains were read from a single sample in a study of shared clonotypes between healthy human individuals. The repertoire was sequenced with immunoSEQ multiplex PCR; TCRdb's copy has only in-frame clones and lacks some. This sample has about 800,000 clones, with about 96% found just once. Sequencing was performed on naive CD8+ T cells sorted from blood. Receptor source: a man aged 30 to 39 in good health. CDR3s include the opening cysteine and the closing phenylalanine or tryptophan. The order of the fields is clone size, V gene, J gene, D gene, CDR3 protein, CDR3 DNA. A D gene is named only where the DNA matches it firmly. Clone size appears in some rows only: once, few, many, or a class for an expanded clone.

clone_size: NA
v_call: TRBV5-1
j_call: TRBJ1-2
d_call: NA
cdr3_aa: CASSPEVGISNYGYTF
cdr3_nt: TGCGCCAGCAGCCCGGAAGTCGGAATCTCTAACTATGGCTACACCTTC

clone_size: NA
v_call: TRBV14
j_call: TRBJ2-7
d_call: NA
cdr3_aa: CASSQDSKVYEQYF
cdr3_nt: TGTGCCAGCAGCCAAGATTCTAAGGTCTACGAGCAGTACTTC

clone_size: NA
v_call: TRBV5-4
j_call: TRBJ2-3
d_call: NA
cdr3_aa: CASSPDFSTDTQYF
cdr3_nt: TGTGCCAGCAGCCCGGATTTTAGCACAGATACGCAGTATTTT

clone_size: NA
v_call: TRBV7-7
j_call: TRBJ2-7
d_call: NA
cdr3_aa: CASSLGLSYEQYF
cdr3_nt: TGTGCTAGCAGCTTAGGGCTCAGCTACGAGCAGTACTTC

clone_size: once
v_call: TRBV9
j_call: TRBJ1-1
d_call: NA
cdr3_aa: CASSVGAAMNTEAFF
cdr3_nt: TGTGCCAGCAGCGTAGGGGCCGCAATGAACACTGAAGCTTTCTTT

clone_size: NA
v_call: TRBV25-1
j_call: TRBJ2-2
d_call: NA
cdr3_aa: CASSRGAATSTGELFF
cdr3_nt: TGTGCCAGCAGTCGGGGGGCGGCAACGAGCACCGGGGAGCTGTTTTTT

clone_size: NA
v_call: TRBV19
j_call: TRBJ2-2
d_call: TRBD1
cdr3_aa: CASSPGTGVFLGELFF
cdr3_nt: TGTGCCAGTAGTCCGGGGACAGGGGTCTTTCTGGGGGAGCTGTTTTTT

clone_size: NA
v_call: TRBV9
j_call: TRBJ2-1
d_call: TRBD1
cdr3_aa: CASSVFRDRDNEQFF
cdr3_nt: TGTGCCAGCAGCGTATTCAGGGACAGGGACAATGAGCAGTTCTTC

clone_size: NA
v_call: TRBV29-1
j_call: TRBJ2-1
d_call: NA
cdr3_aa: CSVVDAHPGQFF
cdr3_nt: TGCAGCGTTGTGGACGCCCACCCCGGGCAGTTCTTC

clone_size: many
v_call: TRBV9
j_call: TRBJ2-1
d_call: NA
cdr3_aa: CASSVEDVGNEQFF
cdr3_nt: TGTGCCAGCAGCGTAGAGGACGTAGGCAATGAGCAGTTCTTC

clone_size: NA
v_call: TRBV6-1
j_call: TRBJ2-7
d_call: NA
cdr3_aa: CASSDRGRPYEQYF
cdr3_nt: TGTGCCAGCAGTGATCGGGGGCGCCCCTACGAGCAGTACTTC

clone_size: NA
v_call: TRBV5-1
j_call: TRBJ2-5
d_call: NA
cdr3_aa: CASSLVRDQTQYF
cdr3_nt: TGCGCCAGCAGCTTGGTCAGGGACCAGACCCAGTACTTC

clone_size: once
v_call: TRBV10-2
j_call: TRBJ2-7
d_call: NA
cdr3_aa: CASSIGYEQYF
cdr3_nt: TGCGCCAGCAGTATCGGATACGAGCAGTACTTC

clone_size: NA
v_call: TRBV4-1
j_call: TRBJ2-3
d_call: NA
cdr3_aa: CASSQEGDWYF
cdr3_nt: TGCGCCAGCAGCCAAGAGGGGGATTGGTATTTT

clone_size: NA
v_call: TRBV7-6
j_call: TRBJ2-7
d_call: TRBD2
cdr3_aa: CASSLGRGSYEQYF
cdr3_nt: TGTGCCAGCTCCCTTGGGCGCGGGAGCTACGAGCAGTACTTC

clone_size: once
v_call: TRBV28
j_call: TRBJ2-7
d_call: NA
cdr3_aa: CASSLTPAYEQYF
cdr3_nt: TGTGCCAGCAGTTTAACCCCGGCCTACGAGCAGTACTTC

clone_size: NA
v_call: TRBV27
j_call: TRBJ2-1
d_call: TRBD1
cdr3_aa: CASTLTTGGIYNEQFF
cdr3_nt: TGTGCCAGCACCCTCACAACAGGGGGTATTTACAATGAGCAGTTCTTC